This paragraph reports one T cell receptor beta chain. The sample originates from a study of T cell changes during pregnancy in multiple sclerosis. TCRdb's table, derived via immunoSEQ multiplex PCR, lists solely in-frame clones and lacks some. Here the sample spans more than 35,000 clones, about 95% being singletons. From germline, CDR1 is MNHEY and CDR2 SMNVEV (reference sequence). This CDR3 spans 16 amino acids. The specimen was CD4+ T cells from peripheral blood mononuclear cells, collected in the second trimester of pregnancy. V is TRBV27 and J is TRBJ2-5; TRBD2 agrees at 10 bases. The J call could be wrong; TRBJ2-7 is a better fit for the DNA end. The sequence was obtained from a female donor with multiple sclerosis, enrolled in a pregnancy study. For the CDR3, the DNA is TGTGCCAGCAGTCCTCAGCGGACTAGCGGAACCTACGAGCAGTACTTC. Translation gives CASSPQRTSGTYEQYF.